These 25 T cell receptor beta chains came from one sample sequenced in a study of spatial heterogeneity in lung cancer. As to time point: sample taken at primary tumor resection. TCRdb re-called the 5' RACE reads with MiXCR, one entry per CDR3 protein. The table records tens of thousands of distinct CDR3 sequences, more than 10% of them present only once. Material: PBMCs, obtained at surgery. The receptor set was obtained from a male donor with early-stage non-small cell lung cancer.

This clonotype appeared a few times. The CDR3 DNA is TGCGCCAGCAGCCAAGGAGGGCTAGCGGGAGGAGGGGATACGCAGTATTTT. This encodes CASSQGGLAGGGDTQYF. The chain employs TRBV4-3 and TRBJ2-3; TRBD2 matches 11 bases. CDR3 size: 17 residues. V shed 1 base, J shed 6 bases, and the junction held 9 bases outside the gene matches. CDR1 LGHNA and CDR2 YSLEER come from the germline V gene.

The J gene is TRBJ1-2, the V gene TRBV7-3; TRBD1 agrees at 8 bases. The J segment lost 8 bases and the V segment lost 5 bases, leaving 13 bases of the junction unmatched. In germline, CDR1 is SGHTA, CDR2 FQGTGA. The CDR3 is 15 amino acids. The DNA for the CDR3 is TGTGCCAGCAGCATAGACAGGGGCGCAAATGAAGGCTACACCTTC. This sequence encodes CASSIDRGANEGYTF.

There are many counts of this clonotype. V and J are TRBV5-6 and TRBJ2-1, with D tentatively TRBD1 or TRBD2 (5 bases each). Trimming pared 4 bases from V and 15 bases from J, leaving 20 bases between. The germline CDR1 and CDR2 sequences are SGHDT and YYEEEE. The CDR3 extends over 13 amino acids. The CDR3 loop is CASSPGDGAIGFF. The CDR3, as DNA: TGTGCCAGCAGCCCCGGCGACGGGGCCATCGGGTTCTTC.

This clonotype was seen many times. V usage is TRBV6-2 or TRBV6-3 and J usage is TRBJ2-1, with 7 bases that match TRBD2. Unmatched junction bases numbered 17, after V lost 3 bases and J lost 9 bases. The CDR3 covers 17 residues. Germline CDR1 MNHEY, CDR2 SVGEGT. The CDR3 spells CASSYRLAANGGGEQFF. The CDR3 DNA follows: TGTGCCAGCAGTTATAGACTAGCCGCAAACGGTGGGGGTGAGCAGTTCTTC.

This clonotype came up many times. V and J are TRBV5-1 and TRBJ1-1; TRBD1 might be the D (5 bases). Looked up from germline, CDR1 is SGHRS and CDR2 is YFSETQ. V was pared by 0 bases and J by 1 base, with 10 bases between. The CDR3 is 15 amino acids. This chain's CDR3 is CASSLAGPQNTEAFF. The DNA for the CDR3 is TGCGCCAGCAGCTTGGCGGGACCCCAGAACACTGAAGCTTTCTTT.

This clonotype was counted between two and nine times. This sequence joins TRBV18 and TRBJ2-3; D unclear. V shed 6 bases and J shed 4 bases, with 11 bases lying between them. The germline CDR1 and CDR2 sequences are KGHSH and LQKENI. The CDR3 is made up of 13 amino acids. CDR3 sequence (DNA): TGTGCCAGCTCCGCGTCGGGCGCAGATACGCAGTATTTT. Its translation: CASSASGADTQYF.

With regard to this clonotype: One end of the junction does not line up with germline, which may come from a read error. The genes are TRBV3-1 and TRBJ1-3; D is unresolved. The CDR3 length is 14 residues. Germline-derived CDR1 and CDR2 are LGHDT and YNNKEL (reference sequence). The CDR3: CASSQGIARNTIYF. As DNA, the CDR3 is TGTGCCAGCAGTCAAGGGATTGCACGAAACACCATATATTTT. Full variable domain (remainder filled in from reference TRBV3-1 and TRBJ1-3): DTAVSQTPKYLVTQMGNDKSIKCEQNLGHDTMYWYKQDSKKFLKIMFSYNNKELIINETVPNRFSPKSPDKAHLNLHINSLELGDSAVYFCASSQGIARNTIYFGEGSWLTVV.

Written as DNA, the CDR3 is TGTGCCAGCAGCCCTAGCGCAGATACGCAGTATTTT. This gives the protein CASSPSADTQYF. The genes are TRBV9 and TRBJ2-3, with D possibly being TRBD2 (6 bases). The germline V gene has CDR1 SGDLS and CDR2 YYNGEE. Trimming took off 4 bases at V and 4 bases at J, with 7 bases between the two ends. This CDR3 is 12 amino acids long.

J is TRBJ2-3 and V is TRBV20-1; 14 positions agree with TRBD2. There are 16 residues in the CDR3. Trimming took 5 bases from V and 2 from J; bases not matched to a gene: 6. Germline loops: CDR1 DFQATT, CDR2 SNEGSKA (reference sequence). The CDR3 coding sequence is TGCAGTGCTGCCGGACTAGCGGGGGGATCCACAGATACGCAGTATTTT. This gives the protein CSAAGLAGGSTDTQYF.

This clonotype was recorded at least ten times. The rearrangement joins TRBV7-2 to TRBJ1-5, with D unclear. This CDR3 comprises 12 residues. The germline V and J ends were trimmed by 4 bases and 5 bases, with 6 bases remaining between them. CDR1 and CDR2 (germline): SGHTA, FQGNSA. The CDR3 nucleotides are TGTGCCAGCAGCTCCGGACATCAGCCCCAGCATTTT. This translates into CASSSGHQPQHF.

Only a few counts were recorded for this clonotype. The chain is built from TRBV20-1 and TRBJ2-5; 8 nucleotides agree with TRBD2. Germline V gene sequence: CDR1 DFQATT, CDR2 SNEGSKA (reference sequence). The CDR3 consists of 16 residues. V gave up 0 bases and J gave up 0 bases; unmatched junction bases: 6. DNA for the CDR3: TGCAGTGCTAGAGATCCAGCGGGGGCCTACCAAGAGACCCAGTACTTC. Translated: CSARDPAGAYQETQYF.

This chain joins TRBV3-1 and TRBJ2-5; D tentatively reads TRBD1 or TRBD2 (6 bases each). The CDR3 is 15 amino acids. The germline gives CDR1 LGHDT, CDR2 YNNKEL (reference sequence). The V and J ends lost 3 bases and 2 bases respectively, with 13 bases between them. CDR3 DNA sequence: TGTGCCAGCAGCCAGGGGGCCGGGAGTCAAGAGACCCAGTACTTC. It codes for CASSQGAGSQETQYF.

This clonotype was observed many times. The V and J genes are TRBV7-2 and TRBJ2-3, with 9 bases fitting TRBD2. The CDR3 totals 18 residues. The germline gives CDR1 SGHTA, CDR2 FQGNSA. V was pared by 1 base and J by 0 bases, with 8 bases of the junction left unmatched. CDR3 amino acids: CASSLGRGGRPSTDTQYF. The DNA of the CDR3 is TGTGCCAGCAGCTTAGGGCGGGGGGGCCGCCCTAGCACAGATACGCAGTATTTT.

This clonotype was detected ten times or more. The rearrangement joins TRBV6-2 or TRBV6-3 to TRBJ2-4; TRBD2 agrees at 7 bases. Germline V CDR1 and CDR2: MNHEY, SVGEGT. The ends lost 5 bases at V and 7 bases at J; junction bases unmatched: 5. CDR3 length equals 13 residues. CDR3 in amino acids: CASSTALANIQYF. In DNA form, the CDR3 reads TGTGCCAGCAGTACGGCACTAGCGAACATTCAGTACTTC.

J is TRBJ2-7 and V is TRBV20-1; D unresolved. Germline V gene lookup returns CDR1 DFQATT and CDR2 SNEGSKA (reference sequence). The CDR3 contains 13 residues. Between the trimmed V and J ends, which lost 5 bases and 5 bases, there was a span of 16 bases. DNA of the CDR3: TGCAGTGCTGCCGGGTCGCCCTTCGACGAGCAGTACTTC. It is translated as CSAAGSPFDEQYF.

This clonotype turned up a few times. The V gene is TRBV20-1, the J gene TRBJ2-3, with 9 nucleotides matching TRBD1. This CDR3 comprises 15 residues. The germline V gene encodes CDR1 DFQATT and CDR2 SNEGSKA (reference sequence). The V and J ends lost 6 bases and 0 bases, in that order; junction bases with no gene match: 7. The DNA for the CDR3 is TGCAGTGCAAAAACCGGGACAGGGAGCACAGATACGCAGTATTTT. Residues: CSAKTGTGSTDTQYF.

The rearrangement links TRBV7-9 to TRBJ2-3; TRBD2 matches 9 bases. This CDR3 has 15 amino acids. Germline loops: CDR1 SEHNR, CDR2 FQNEAQ (reference sequence). V gave up 3 bases and J gave up 4 bases; unmatched junction bases: 5. The CDR3 sequence: CASSFSGSPADTQYF. As DNA, the CDR3 is TGTGCCAGCAGCTTTAGCGGGAGCCCCGCAGATACGCAGTATTTT.

This clonotype was seen a handful of times. The gene calls are TRBV30 and TRBJ1-4; D might be TRBD1 (6 bases). Trimming cost V 5 bases and J 0 bases, with 10 bases left between them. This CDR3 is 14 amino acids long. Germline V CDR1 and CDR2: GTSNPN, SVGIG (reference sequence). CDR3 DNA sequence: TGTGCCTGGGGTAACAGGGCAACTAATGAAAAACTGTTTTTT. Protein product: CAWGNRATNEKLFF. The complete variable domain, with remaining parts taken from reference TRBV30 and TRBJ1-4, reads SQTIHQWPATLVQPVGSPLSLECTVEGTSNPNLYWYRQAAGRGLQLLFYSVGIGQISSEVPQNLSASRPQDRQFILSSKKLLLSDSGFYLCAWGNRATNEKLFFGSGTQLSVL.

The chain has TRBV12-3 or TRBV12-4 and TRBJ1-5, with D hard to call. The CDR3 consists of 13 residues. V dropped 2 bases and J dropped 5 bases, with 7 bases sitting between them. CDR3 nucleotide sequence: TGTGCCAGCAGTTTAAGCAAAGATCAGCCCCAGCATTTT. It translates to CASSLSKDQPQHF.

V gene TRBV7-9 combines with J gene TRBJ2-2; perhaps TRBD1 as D (5 bases). CDR1 SEHNR and CDR2 FQNEAQ come from the germline V gene (reference sequence). The V end lost 5 bases, the J end lost 4 bases, and 14 bases lay between the germline ends. CDR3 length: 15 amino acids. The chain's CDR3 is CASSPHTGSTGELFF. CDR3 DNA sequence: TGTGCCAGCAGCCCGCACACAGGTTCCACCGGGGAGCTGTTTTTT. The entire variable domain, with the rest obtained from reference TRBV7-9 and TRBJ2-2, is as follows: DTGVSQNPRHKITKRGQNVTFRCDPISEHNRLYWYRQTLGQGPEFLTYFQNEAQLEKSRLLSDRFSAERPKGSFSTLEIQRTEQGDSAMYLCASSPHTGSTGELFFGEGSRLTVL.

Ten or more counts support this clonotype. The chain joins TRBV18 to TRBJ2-7; D is unresolved. The germline V gene has CDR1 KGHSH and CDR2 LQKENI. V dropped 3 bases and J dropped 0 bases, with 9 bases sitting between them. CDR3 length equals 14 residues. This CDR3 reads CASSPQASSYEQYF. CDR3 nucleotide sequence: TGTGCCAGCTCACCCCAGGCGAGCTCCTACGAGCAGTACTTC.

This clonotype has only a few counts. The chain recombines TRBV7-2 with TRBJ1-1; 8 bases agree with TRBD1. The germline gives CDR1 SGHTA, CDR2 FQGNSA. V gave up 4 bases and J gave up 3 bases; unmatched junction bases: 1. This CDR3 is 13 amino acids long. The CDR3 loop is CASSSQGDTEAFF. The CDR3 DNA reads as TGTGCCAGCAGCTCACAGGGGGACACTGAAGCTTTCTTT.

The chain uses TRBV7-9 and TRBJ1-1; TRBD1 is a possible D gene (5 bases). The CDR3 runs 14 residues. Between the trimmed V and J ends, which lost 1 base and 2 bases, there was a span of 8 bases. CDR1 SEHNR and CDR2 FQNEAQ come from the germline V gene (reference sequence). The CDR3 DNA reads as TGTGCCAGCAGCTTAGTGGGGGGAAACACTGAAGCTTTCTTT. Encoded protein: CASSLVGGNTEAFF. Combining the CDR3 with reference TRBV7-9 and TRBJ1-1 gives the whole variable domain DTGVSQNPRHKITKRGQNVTFRCDPISEHNRLYWYRQTLGQGPEFLTYFQNEAQLEKSRLLSDRFSAERPKGSFSTLEIQRTEQGDSAMYLCASSLVGGNTEAFFGQGTRLTVV.

In its sample, this clonotype was seen a few times. This chain joins TRBV27 and TRBJ1-3, with D possibly matching TRBD1 (6 bases). With 7 bases removed from V and 0 bases from J, the gap between germline ends came to 16 bases. The CDR3 covers 16 residues. The germline gives CDR1 MNHEY, CDR2 SMNVEV (reference sequence). Written as DNA, the CDR3 is TGTGCCAGCAAACCTGGTACAGGGCGCTCTGGAAACACCATATATTTT. This codes for CASKPGTGRSGNTIYF.

This clonotype was seen only a few times. CDR3 in DNA: TGTGCCAGCAGTAGCCCGGGGGACAGGGGGCTAACTAATGAAAAACTGTTTTTT. Protein sequence: CASSSPGDRGLTNEKLFF. The J gene is TRBJ1-4, the V gene TRBV6-5, with 12 bases fitting TRBD1. CDR1 is MNHEY and CDR2 is SVGAGI in the germline V gene. CDR3 length: 18 residues. Trimming at V came to 5 bases and at J to 1 base, leaving 8 bases not matched to a gene.